Below are 22 T cell receptor beta chains sequenced from a single sample in a study of T cells in Graves' hyperthyroidism and ophthalmopathy. Authors of the study amplified TCR beta CDR3 regions from RNA transcripts. HTBI primers drove first-round RT-PCR of the TCR CDR3. One entry per CDR3 protein results from TCRdb running MiXCR on the multiplex PCR reads. Among about 130,000 distinct CDR3 sequences listed, around 21% were seen once. Sequenced input: blood. The receptors were gathered from a woman aged 45-65 years with Graves' hyperthyroidism that later progressed to Graves' ophthalmopathy.

This clonotype was seen only a few times. The chain uses TRBV9 and TRBJ2-1; 9 bases match TRBD2. CDR1 SGDLS and CDR2 YYNGEE come from the germline V gene. V lost 2 bases, J lost 2 bases, and 8 bases stayed unmatched. This CDR3 contains 17 residues. This CDR3 reads CASSVAVSGSAYNEQFF. The CDR3 DNA is TGTGCCAGCAGCGTGGCGGTTAGCGGGAGTGCCTACAATGAGCAGTTCTTC.

This clonotype came up many times. This chain links TRBV30 with TRBJ2-6; tentative D call: TRBD2 (6 bases). The CDR3 has 14 amino acids. V lost 3 bases to trimming and J lost 2 bases, with 8 bases between them. From germline, CDR1 is GTSNPN and CDR2 SVGIG (reference sequence). The CDR3 loop reads CAWRRGPGANVLTF. The CDR3 DNA reads as TGTGCCTGGAGGCGGGGTCCTGGGGCCAACGTCCTGACTTTC.

This clonotype was counted only a few times. One junction end disagrees with the germline gene, perhaps due to a read error. The rearrangement joins TRBV5-1 to TRBJ2-7, with 8 nucleotides matching TRBD2. CDR1 and CDR2 (germline): SGHRS, YFSETQ. The CDR3 runs to 15 residues. CDR3 DNA: TGTGCCAGCAGCTTGGAGGCGGGAGGCGGCTACGAGCAGTACTTC. This encodes CASSLEAGGGYEQYF.

The chain couples TRBV5-4 to TRBJ2-2; D is undetermined. The ends were cut back, 4 bases at V and 6 bases at J, with 10 bases in the middle. This CDR3 region has 13 residues. From germline, CDR1 is SGHNT and CDR2 YYREEE (reference sequence). CDR3 DNA sequence: TGTGCCAGCAGCCCGGGTGTCTCCGGGGAGCTGTTTTTT. Encoded protein: CASSPGVSGELFF. The full variable domain, rest sourced from reference TRBV5-4 and TRBJ2-2, is ETGVTQSPTHLIKTRGQQVTLRCSSQSGHNTVSWYQQALGQGPQFIFQYYREEENGRGNFPPRFSGLQFPNYSSELNVNALELDDSALYLCASSPGVSGELFFGEGSRLTVL.

The table lists this clonotype with many counts. The CDR3 bases are TGTGCCAGCAGTTTCGGGACAGGCTACGAGCAGTACTTC. Amino acid sequence: CASSFGTGYEQYF. The gene calls are TRBV27 and TRBJ2-7; 8 nucleotides line up with TRBD1. There are 13 residues in the CDR3. The junction had 1 base not matched to a gene; V was cut back by 3 bases and J by 3 bases. Germline V lookup: CDR1 MNHEY, CDR2 SMNVEV (reference sequence).

The chain links TRBV3-1 to TRBJ2-7, with D perhaps matching TRBD1 or TRBD2 (5 bases each). The CDR3 is made up of 15 amino acids. V gave up 4 bases and J gave up 6 bases, with 19 bases separating them. CDR1 is LGHDT, CDR2 YNNKEL, per germline (reference sequence). DNA for the CDR3: TGTGCCAGCAGCCCCGGGGCAGACCCAAGTCGCGAGCAGTACTTC. It translates to CASSPGADPSREQYF.

This clonotype appeared many times. The chain has TRBV7-9 and TRBJ2-3; D is ambiguous. Per the germline V gene, CDR1 is SEHNR and CDR2 is FQNEAQ (reference sequence). The CDR3 runs 10 residues. V gave up 11 bases and J gave up 3 bases, with 6 bases separating them. CDR3 DNA: TGTGCCCAAGGAACAGATACGCAGTATTTT. This codes for CAQGTDTQYF.

Turning to this clonotype: This sequence may be a read error, since a much larger clone differs from it by one base. The V call is TRBV5-6, the J call TRBJ2-3; D might be TRBD1 or TRBD2, each matching 5 bases. The CDR3 has 16 residues. CDR1 and CDR2 (germline): SGHDT, YYEEEE. The CDR3 nucleotides read TGTGCCAGCAGATCGTCCTTCCGGGACCCCACAGGTACGCAGTATTTT. Translation: CASRSSFRDPTGTQYF.

The chain couples TRBV28 to TRBJ2-7; D is unclear. From germline, CDR1 is MDHEN and CDR2 SYDVKM. There are 12 residues in the CDR3. Trimming cost V 3 bases and J 6 bases, with 9 bases left between them. The CDR3 loop is CASSLTRSEQYF. The CDR3 DNA reads as TGTGCCAGCAGTTTGACCAGAAGCGAGCAGTACTTC.

This clonotype was observed a few times. In this CDR3 the conserved last residue, phenylalanine or tryptophan, is missing, so a read error is likely. This chain joins TRBV30 and TRBJ2-7, with 7 bases matching TRBD2. Germline V gene data show CDR1 as GTSNPN and CDR2 as SVGIG (reference sequence). The CDR3 runs to 16 residues. The trim removed 0 bases at V and 7 bases at J, leaving 15 bases unmatched. The CDR3 coding sequence is TGTGCCTGGAGTGTACGGTTGGGAGGGACGACGGGAGAGCAGTACATC. This sequence encodes CAWSVRLGGTTGEQYI.

This clonotype has a count of ten or more. The chain combines TRBV28 with TRBJ1-5; D gene uncertain. There are 14 residues in the CDR3. The V gene lost 2 bases and the J gene lost 6 bases, with 11 bases spanning the gap. CDR1 and CDR2 from the germline V gene are MDHEN and SYDVKM. Written as DNA, the CDR3 is TGTGCCAGCAGTTTAAACCCGCGCGTTCAGCCCCAGCATTTT. It specifies CASSLNPRVQPQHF.

This clonotype was picked up many times. The chain recombines TRBV28 with TRBJ2-7, with a weak D call TRBD2 (6 bases). This CDR3 spans 11 amino acids. CDR1 and CDR2 from the germline V gene are MDHEN and SYDVKM. V was shortened by 10 bases and J by 3 bases, with 10 bases between the two germline ends. Here the CDR3 DNA reads TGTGCCATCGCGGGACGCTACGAGCAGTACTTC. Its translation is CAIAGRYEQYF. The whole variable domain, filled in from reference TRBV28 and TRBJ2-7, reads DVKVTQSSRYLVKRTGEKVFLECVQDMDHENMFWYRQDPGLGLRLIYFSYDVKMKEKGDIPEGYSVSREKKERFSLILESASTNQTSMYLCAIAGRYEQYFGPGTRLTVT.

As for this clonotype: It may be a read error: a sequence one base away is much more abundant. The rearrangement links TRBV12-3 or TRBV12-4 to TRBJ2-3; 11 bases line up with TRBD1. The CDR3 extends over 14 amino acids. The CDR3: CAGSWTGGKDTQYF. For the CDR3, the DNA is TGTGCCGGCAGTTGGACAGGGGGCAAAGATACGCAGTATTTT.

This clonotype was seen at least ten times. For the CDR3, the DNA is TGTGCCAGCAGTGCTAGCGGGGTCACAGATACGCAGTATTTT. Translating it yields CASSASGVTDTQYF. V is TRBV2 and J is TRBJ2-3, with TRBD2 matching 9 bases. The CDR3 contains 14 residues. The V gene's germline CDR1 is SNHLY and CDR2 FYNNEI. Trimming at V came to 4 bases and at J to 2 bases, leaving 1 base not matched to a gene.

This clonotype appeared a few times. The rearrangement uses TRBV19 and TRBJ2-2; 7 positions agree with TRBD1. The V gene end was trimmed by 3 bases and the J gene end by 5 bases; junction bases not matched to a gene: 6. Germline V gene data show CDR1 as LNHDA and CDR2 as SQIVND (reference sequence). The length of the CDR3 is 15 residues. The CDR3 is CASSIRQGGTGELFF. In DNA, the CDR3 is TGTGCCAGTAGTATCCGACAGGGCGGGACCGGGGAGCTGTTTTTT.

This clonotype came up a few times. The chain employs TRBV5-1 and TRBJ2-7; possible D gene TRBD2, 5 bases. V lost 3 bases and J 5 bases, leaving 15 bases between the germline ends. CDR1 is SGHRS, CDR2 YFSETQ, per germline. This CDR3 comprises 14 residues. The CDR3 region has the DNA TGCGCCAGCAGCTCACCAGAGGGAAACCACGAGCAGTACTTC. It is translated as CASSSPEGNHEQYF.

This clonotype showed up just a few times. The genes are TRBV3-1 and TRBJ2-7, with TRBD1 as a possible D gene (6 bases). Germline loops: CDR1 LGHDT, CDR2 YNNKEL (reference sequence). V was shortened by 0 bases and J by 3 bases, with 15 bases between the two germline ends. The CDR3 has 16 amino acids. CDR3 nucleotides: TGTGCCAGCAGCCAAGATCCAGGGGCTCGCGGCTACGAGCAGTACTTC. Translating gives CASSQDPGARGYEQYF.

This clonotype was observed at least ten times. This chain links TRBV18 with TRBJ2-2; the D is unclear. V lost 1 base and J 0 bases, leaving 6 bases between the germline ends. The CDR3 loop spans 15 amino acids. CDR1 and CDR2 (germline): KGHSH, LQKENI. The CDR3 sequence is CASSPLGANTGELFF. As DNA, the CDR3 is TGTGCCAGCTCACCACTGGGTGCGAACACCGGGGAGCTGTTTTTT.

The chain uses TRBV19 and TRBJ2-7, with D hard to call. Per the germline V gene, CDR1 is LNHDA and CDR2 is SQIVND (reference sequence). V dropped 1 base and J dropped 1 base, with 11 bases sitting between them. The length of the CDR3 is 15 residues. This CDR3 is CASSIVRGSSYEQYF. The CDR3, as DNA: TGTGCCAGTAGTATAGTCCGCGGTTCATCCTACGAGCAGTACTTC.

V is TRBV29-1 and J is TRBJ2-5, with 12 bases lining up with TRBD1. This CDR3 is built from 14 residues. Germline CDR1 and CDR2: SQVTM and ANQGSEA. V lost 3 bases, J lost 5 bases, and 4 bases stayed unmatched. The CDR3 region is CSVEGQGAWETQYF. DNA of the CDR3: TGCAGCGTTGAGGGACAGGGGGCCTGGGAGACCCAGTACTTC.

V usage is TRBV14 and J usage is TRBJ1-6; 9 positions agree with TRBD1. Unmatched junction bases numbered 7, after V lost 4 bases and J lost 6 bases. Looked up from germline, CDR1 is SGHDN and CDR2 is FVKESK. This CDR3 comprises 16 residues. The DNA of the CDR3 is TGTGCCAGCAGCCCAGTCGGGACAGGGATTAATTCACCCCTCCACTTT. Translated: CASSPVGTGINSPLHF.

This clonotype was counted at least ten times. The rearrangement uses TRBV20-1 and TRBJ2-5, with no clear D. In germline, CDR1 is DFQATT, CDR2 SNEGSKA (reference sequence). The CDR3 is 13 amino acids. V shed 3 bases and J shed 7 bases, with 15 bases lying between them. CDR3 DNA: TGCAGTGCTAGTCCCCCTGGTCATGGGACCCAGTACTTC. This translates into CSASPPGHGTQYF.